The sequence of this T cell receptor beta chain was determined in a study of T cell repertoires in cytomegalovirus infection. TCRdb passed the reads through MiXCR, listing each CDR3 protein once. There are about 770,000 distinct CDR3 sequences in the sample; around 29% occur only once, and about an eighth lies in the top ten. From germline, CDR1 is MNHEY and CDR2 SVGEGT. The ends were cut back, 6 bases at V and 5 bases at J, with 28 bases in the middle. The CDR3 sequence is 18 residues long. Whole-study results and caveats: Clonotypes of TCR beta that were HLA-C-restricted and CMV-specific dominated the ex vivo response.

In the case of this clonotype: Its antigen is as yet unknown.

This clonotype originated in a human donor in good health (CMV status not recorded). Some clones in this sample may be carry-over from other donors' samples. The chain recombines TRBV6-2 or TRBV6-3 with TRBJ1-1; D may be TRBD1 (5 bases). This specimen was cultured CD8+ T cells from PBMCs, taken from culture after CMV antigen stimulation. The CDR3 reads CASSYQPGDSLDWTEAFF. Written as DNA, the CDR3 is TGTGCCAGCAGCTATCAACCGGGGGATTCGTTGGATTGGACTGAAGCTTTCTTT.